This T cell receptor (beta chain) was profiled in a study of T cell responses to AZD1222 COVID-19 vaccine. This CDR3 has 15 residues. The ends lost 4 bases at V and 1 base at J; junction bases unmatched: 4. Germline V CDR1 and CDR2: SGHRS, YFSETQ. The method was immunoSEQ multiplex PCR; TCRdb's version includes in-frame clones alone and lacks a portion of them. The sample records 150,000 to 180,000 clones, about 88% being singletons. Of note for this clone: What it binds is unknown.

Study-wide results and caveats: Nearly half of spike-specific TCRs reportedly target variant regions that are unmutated in the B.1.351 and B.1.1.7 variants. The donor group comprised mostly white British people and more females; the analysis possibly underestimated clonal diversity.

J is TRBJ2-3 and V is TRBV5-1; TRBD2 aligns across 9 bases. The source of this sequence is an adult in good health. Here the sequenced sample was peripheral blood, taken on day 0 of AZD1222 vaccination. The CDR3 sequence is CASSLLAGGTDTQYF. The CDR3 region has the DNA TGCGCCAGCAGCCTATTAGCGGGGGGCACAGATACGCAGTATTTT.